This T cell receptor beta chain appears in the sequencing data of a study of cytomegalovirus exposure and HLA in healthy donors. Study outcomes and limitations: A missense DCLRE1C variant was associated with V- and J-gene trimming of TCR beta chains in a later analysis, and an independent cohort replicated the association.

CDR1 is DFQATT, CDR2 SNEGSKA, per germline (reference sequence). The length of the CDR3 is 11 residues. V was clipped by 5 bases and J by 9 bases; unmatched bases: 4. Amplification used 60 Vbeta primers and 13 Jbeta primers. Libraries were prepared by immunoSEQ multiplex PCR; TCRdb keeps only in-frame clonotypes and omits some of them. This sample has about 200,000 clones, with approximately 90% found just once. Concerning this clone: Antigen: not known.

Sequencing was carried out using PBMCs. This receptor was obtained from a boy younger than 10 in good health and CMV-seronegative. The chain uses TRBV20-1 and TRBJ2-1; 7 bases align to TRBD2. Here the CDR3 reads CSARLAGEQFF. In nucleotides, the CDR3 is TGCAGTGCTCGACTAGCAGGTGAGCAGTTCTTC.